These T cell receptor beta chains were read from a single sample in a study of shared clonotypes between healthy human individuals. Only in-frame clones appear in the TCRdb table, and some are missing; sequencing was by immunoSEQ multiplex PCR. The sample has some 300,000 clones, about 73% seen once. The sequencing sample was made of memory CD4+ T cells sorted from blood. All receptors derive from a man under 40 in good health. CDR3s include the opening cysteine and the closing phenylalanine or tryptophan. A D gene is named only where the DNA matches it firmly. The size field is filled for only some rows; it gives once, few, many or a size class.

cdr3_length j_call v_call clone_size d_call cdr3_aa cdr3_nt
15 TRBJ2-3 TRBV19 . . CASGYGDPWVDTQYF TGTGCCAGTGGATACGGGGACCCTTGGGTCGATACGCAGTATTTT
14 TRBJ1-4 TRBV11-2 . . CASSLWTRGEKLFF TGTGCCAGCAGCCTGTGGACGAGGGGTGAAAAACTGTTTTTT
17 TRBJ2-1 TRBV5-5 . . CASSLAPAHPPVGEQFF TGTGCCAGCAGCTTGGCCCCTGCCCACCCGCCAGTAGGTGAGCAGTTCTTC
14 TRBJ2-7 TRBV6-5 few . CASSGTASRYEQYF TGTGCCAGCAGTGGGACGGCCAGCCGCTACGAGCAGTACTTC
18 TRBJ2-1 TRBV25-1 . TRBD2 CASTPPSVAGNSYNEQFF TGTGCCAGCACCCCCCCCAGCGTAGCGGGTAACTCCTACAATGAGCAGTTCTTC
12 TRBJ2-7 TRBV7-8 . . CASSLAANEQYF TGTGCCAGCAGCTTAGCAGCAAACGAGCAGTACTTC
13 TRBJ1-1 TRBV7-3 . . CASSSFSYTEAFF TGTGCCAGCAGCTCCTTCTCGTACACTGAAGCTTTCTTT
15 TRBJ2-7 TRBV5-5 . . CASSREGWGRYEQYF TGTGCCAGCAGCCGTGAGGGGTGGGGGCGATACGAGCAGTACTTC
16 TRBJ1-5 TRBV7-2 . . CASSSQGTYSNQPQHF TGTGCCAGCAGCTCTCAAGGGACATATAGCAATCAGCCCCAGCATTTT
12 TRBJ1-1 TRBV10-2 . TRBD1 CASTKQGAEAFF TGCGCCAGCACTAAACAGGGGGCTGAAGCTTTCTTT
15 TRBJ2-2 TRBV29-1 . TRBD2 CSAGGRGGSTGELFF TGCAGCGCCGGGGGGCGCGGGGGGAGCACCGGGGAGCTGTTTTTT
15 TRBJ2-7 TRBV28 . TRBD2 CASSELTSATYEQYF TGTGCCAGCAGTGAATTGACTAGCGCGACCTACGAGCAGTACTTC
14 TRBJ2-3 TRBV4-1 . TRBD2 CASSQEGTGGTQYF TGCGCCAGCAGCCAAGAGGGGACCGGGGGGACGCAGTATTTT
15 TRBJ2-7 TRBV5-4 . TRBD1 CASSLVTGGAYEQYF TGTGCCAGCAGCTTGGTGACAGGGGGGGCCTACGAGCAGTACTTC
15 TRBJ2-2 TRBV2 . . CASSEAREFGGELFF TGTGCCAGCAGTGAAGCGCGGGAATTCGGCGGGGAGCTGTTTTTT
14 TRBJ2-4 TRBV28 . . CASSPGGQGNIQYF TGTGCCAGCAGCCCTGGGGGGCAGGGAAACATTCAGTACTTC
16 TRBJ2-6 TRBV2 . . CASRNSRRPGANVLTF TGTGCCAGCAGAAATTCCAGGCGGCCTGGGGCCAACGTCCTGACTTTC
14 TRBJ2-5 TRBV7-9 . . CASSLDESRETQYF TGTGCCAGCAGCTTAGATGAGAGTCGGGAGACCCAGTACTTC
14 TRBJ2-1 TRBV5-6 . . CASSLERPYNEQFF TGTGCCAGCAGCTTAGAGCGACCCTACAATGAGCAGTTCTTC
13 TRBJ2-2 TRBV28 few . CASSPPGFGELFF TGTGCCAGCAGTCCACCAGGCTTCGGGGAGCTGTTTTTT
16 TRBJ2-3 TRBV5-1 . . CASSTGTDTSTDTQYF TGCGCCAGCAGCACTGGGACGGATACTAGCACAGATACGCAGTATTTT
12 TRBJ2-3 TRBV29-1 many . CSVRLGSDTQYF TGCAGCGTCAGGCTGGGCTCAGATACGCAGTATTTT
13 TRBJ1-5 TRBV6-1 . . CASLQDIGLPQHF TGTGCCAGCTTACAGGACATCGGTTTGCCCCAGCATTTT
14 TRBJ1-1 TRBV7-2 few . CASSFWGPGTEAFF TGTGCCAGCAGCTTTTGGGGGCCGGGCACTGAAGCTTTCTTT
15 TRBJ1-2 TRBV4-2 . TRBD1 CASSLRDRENYGYTF TGTGCCAGCAGCCTACGGGACAGGGAAAACTATGGCTACACCTTC
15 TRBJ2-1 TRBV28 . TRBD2 CASREAGVSYNEQFF TGTGCCAGCAGGGAAGCGGGAGTCTCCTACAATGAGCAGTTCTTC
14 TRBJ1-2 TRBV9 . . CASSVGGPNYGYTF TGTGCCAGCAGCGTAGGGGGCCCGAACTATGGCTACACCTTC
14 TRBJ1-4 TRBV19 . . CASSPRATNEKLFF TGTGCCAGTAGTCCCCGGGCAACTAATGAAAAACTGTTTTTT
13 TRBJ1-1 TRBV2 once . CASSVGMNTEAFF TGTGCCAGCAGTGTAGGGATGAACACTGAAGCTTTCTTT
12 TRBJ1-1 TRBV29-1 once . CSVIASRYEAFF TGCAGCGTTATCGCAAGCAGATATGAAGCTTTCTTT
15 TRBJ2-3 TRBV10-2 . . CASSEGGFGTDTQYF TGCGCCAGCAGTGAAGGCGGCTTTGGCACAGATACGCAGTATTTT
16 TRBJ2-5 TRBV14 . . CASSLKLPLFKETQYF TGTGCCAGCAGCCTGAAACTCCCTCTCTTTAAAGAGACCCAGTACTTC
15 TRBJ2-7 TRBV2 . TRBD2 CASSEVVGGAYEQYF TGTGCCAGCAGTGAAGTAGTGGGAGGGGCCTACGAGCAGTACTTC
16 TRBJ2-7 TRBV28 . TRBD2 CASSLGQAGGLYEQYF TGTGCCAGCAGTTTAGGTCAAGCGGGAGGGCTCTACGAGCAGTACTTC
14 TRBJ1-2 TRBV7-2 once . CASSANLGVSGYTF TGTGCCAGCAGCGCCAACCTCGGAGTATCGGGCTACACCTTC
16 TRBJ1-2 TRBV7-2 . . CASSLGLRQDNYGYTF TGTGCCAGCAGCTTAGGGCTCCGACAGGACAACTATGGCTACACCTTC